This T cell receptor beta chain was profiled in a study of cytomegalovirus exposure and HLA in healthy donors (dated by TCRdb to about 2017). Context from the whole study: An earlier analysis of fewer than 750 of the donors reported 250 to 350 Gb of sequence data and 117 million unique TCR beta sequences obtained from about 180 million T cells. Approximately 300 gigabases of sequencing data and about 92 million unique TCR sequences made up an early release that covered several hundred HLA-typed donors. The genetic ancestry cluster associated with self-reported Caucasian donors included approximately 85% of the 300 to 400 genotyped donors. The study was designed to test whether signatures of past pathogen exposure could be identified by cataloging public T cell receptors. The study used immunosequencing to profile the T cell repertoires of approximately 690 subjects and linked those repertoires to cytomegalovirus serostatus. Along with the roughly 610-subject first cohort, a separate validation cohort of over 90 different subjects was used. The study combined high-throughput TCR immunosequencing, statistical association of individual TCRs with disease status, and machine learning to predict cytomegalovirus infection status. To study patterns of TCR occurrence, a later analysis re-analyzed previously published TCR beta repertoires from several hundred donors and added high-resolution HLA genotyping. Rather than drawing on any new phenotypic data, the later analysis identified candidate immune exposures from TCR beta sequences and the way those sequences occurred across donors. To decide whether each TCR beta V gene segment behaved as functional or pseudogenic, an earlier analysis of nearly 600 of the donors relied on high-throughput TCR beta sequencing. Donor age, sex, ethnicity and CMV serostatus were compiled alongside the repertoire data. A later genetic analysis took genome-wide SNP genotypes for about 60% of the roughly 670 donors and used that subset as a discovery cohort. All discovery cohort repertoires had been generated on a single sequencing platform. Class I and class II HLA loci were covered by the typing at four-digit resolution. Typing coverage differed by locus: A, B, C, DRB1 and DQB1 were typed in about 629-630 donors, DQA1 in 522, DPA1 in approximately 610, and DPB1 in just under 490. Roughly 5 DR-DQ haplotypes were handled as single units for association and clustering, since linkage in the cohort was strong. Across about 370 genotyped donors of the cohort, an average of approximately 200,000 unique TCR beta nucleotide sequences per donor were sequenced, and approximately 17% of those sequences were non-productive. The study at large found these results: Only TCR beta chains were sequenced in this cohort, and the absence of alpha or paired-chain data limited detectable features. Because the 87-base-pair reads could not distinguish some IMGT-functional V segments, including TRBV6-2 and TRBV6-3, those segments were excluded. Correlated functional status among segregating V segments might be attributable to linkage disequilibrium, but an unknown experimental factor could not be ruled out. In a later analysis, 15,000 to 20,000 TCR beta sequences were associated with specific HLA alleles at a false discovery rate of 0.05. Because counts were too low, 15 to 20 rarely observed V segments, including chromosome 9 orphons, were left out of the earlier analysis of roughly 600 of the donors. A later genetic analysis reported fewer N-insertions in productive TCRs among donors in an Asian-associated ancestry cluster than the approximately 670-donor mean. Because HLA typing was unavailable for some donors at each locus, only the typed subset was used in association tests. A cluster of highly shared sequence variants was judged likely to represent a technical artifact of the sequencing pipeline. Across donors, most TCR sequences were observed very rarely, whereas some public TCRs were present in many individuals. A later analysis found that HLA-associated TCR beta chains were more clonally expanded and had lower generation probabilities than equally common non-associated chains. Strong co-occurrence of HLA alleles, especially DR and DQ, made assigning TCR associations to individual alleles difficult. For the cohort, immune exposure information was limited to CMV serostatus. The presence/absence analyses assumed that sequencing depth was roughly uniform across donors, and that assumption may not be true. Three of the identified cytomegalovirus-associated TCR beta chains were confirmed in vitro to be specific for cytomegalovirus antigens. A later analysis found that most CMV-associated TCR beta chains appeared HLA-restricted, with HLA associations seemingly driven largely by CMV exposure. A later analysis found that TCR association rates varied across HLA loci, with DRB1 alleles showing the most associated TCRs and HLA-C alleles the fewest. Several of the top co-occurrence clusters appeared to be linked to parvovirus B19, influenza, CMV and Epstein-Barr virus, according to a later analysis. A further reported finding was that TCR beta sequences accurately predicted the HLA-A and HLA-B alleles for most subjects in the first cohort. An earlier analysis of several hundred of the donors showed that most TCR beta V segments appeared in productive rearrangements either about 87% or about 30% of the time, which broadly matched IMGT annotations. A total of fewer than 200 TCR beta chains were listed by the study as associated with cytomegalovirus. An association between a missense DCLRE1C variant and V-gene and J-gene trimming of TCR beta chains was found in a later genetic analysis and replicated in an independent cohort. It was suggested by the authors that the approach could potentially be generalized to other disease states and immunological phenotypes. The classifier was reported to diagnose cytomegalovirus status with high specificity and sensitivity in both the original and validation cohorts.

The sample holds one count of this clone. Its antigen remains undetermined. Nothing much larger sits one base from this clone, and base qualities are not available. Its CDR3 holds 17 amino acids, cysteine through phenylalanine. Solely the CDR3 DNA is kept, with 51 bases framed from the first base. The cohort comprised 550 to 700 healthy bone marrow donors. All cohort members were sampled while nominally healthy, although unrecorded immune exposures were likely present. The donor tested CMV seronegative and was one of the 352 seronegative cohort members. A peripheral blood sample was collected from each donor, and TCR beta sequencing was performed on peripheral blood mononuclear cells. Genomic DNA extraction from the blood cell samples was performed with the Qiagen DNeasy Blood Extraction Kit. The library was produced with the immunoSEQ multiplex PCR assay. The multiplex PCR relied on a mix of 60 forward primers for TCR Vbeta segments and 13 reverse primers for TCR Jbeta segments. The CDR3 region of rearranged TCR beta genes was amplified from genomic DNA by a multiplex PCR assay. Amplified TCR beta libraries were sequenced as 87-base-pair reads on the Illumina HiSeq System. Processing in the source paper ran as follows. A later analysis tallied 75 million to 95 million unique TCR beta chains across the 666 repertoires, and approximately 12 million of those chains were shared by two or more donors. Raw reads were error-corrected and collapsed into unique sequences by a nearest-neighbor algorithm in which closely related sequences were merged to remove PCR and sequencing errors. V, D and J gene segments were assigned by aligning CDR3 sequences to IMGT reference sequences. Each retained sequence needed at least a six-nucleotide match to both a V gene segment and a J gene segment. Rearrangements were classified as productive when the CDR3 lacked stop codons and remained in frame with V and J, and all other rearrangements were classified as non-productive. CDR3 was defined by IMGT convention, running from the second conserved V-encoded cysteine to the conserved J-encoded phenylalanine. The earlier analysis of some 540 of the donors excluded any sequence lacking an unambiguous match to a single V gene segment. In an earlier analysis of 450 to 700 of the donors, V segments were called functional above 56.7% productive rearrangements and were called segregating when the between-donor standard deviation exceeded 5%. A statistical classification framework was developed to diagnose cytomegalovirus status using the catalog of TCR beta chain sequences. In a later analysis, TCR nucleotide sequences were compared against IMGT/GENE-DB human TR gene sequences so that V and J genes could be assigned. In a later analysis, CDR3 sequences and most-parsimonious VDJ recombination scenarios were assigned using the TCRdist pipeline. In a later analysis, each TCR beta chain was defined by its CDR3 amino acid sequence together with its V-gene family, and reads without a unique V-gene family were excluded. As a way to deal with suspected cross-contamination and a sequencing artifact, a later analysis dropped 592 nucleotide sequences that were highly shared and had low generation probability. For each public chain, a later analysis derived a clonal expansion index from normalized ranks of inferred template counts within each repertoire. A later analysis computed generation probabilities with a VDJ recombination model fitted to out-of-frame rearrangements, and checked the results against IGoR. Hypergeometric tests were used in a later analysis to score TCR-TCR, TCR-HLA and TCR-CMV co-occurrence, with a repertoire-size bias correction applied to the TCR pairs. A later analysis estimated false discovery rates by permuting HLA or CMV assignments 20 times. In a later analysis, co-occurring TCRs were grouped with DBSCAN, and TCRdist sequence similarity was added when clustering was performed within HLA-allele-positive subsets. Repertoires with fewer than 30,000 or more than 120,000 public chains, plus five repertoires with anomalous nucleotide sharing, were excluded from co-occurrence clustering. TCRdb retrieved this table from immuneACCESS and kept in-frame rearrangements only. Not all clones are present; in checked studies, unresolved V genes account for under half, and no reason is known for the remainder. The D gene and trimming were derived from the DNA, and the V and J assignments and clone size from that table. Here the sample has about 81,000 clones; just under 90% occur a single time. Of the sample, around 2.3% falls within the top ten clones.

Sequenced sample: PBMCs. The V and J segments used are TRBV21-1 and TRBJ2-7; the D call in the table, TRBD1, was not verified against the DNA. TRBV21-1 is a documented pseudogene. The TCR was taken from a man younger than 35 in good health and CMV-seronegative. For the CDR3, the sequence is CASSNSKQGAHRYEQYF. The sequenced DNA is TGTGCCAGCAGTAATTCCAAACAGGGGGCGCATCGGTACGAGCAGTACTTC.